This T cell receptor (beta chain) was obtained from a study of cytomegalovirus exposure and HLA in healthy donors. Overall study results and limits: In a later analysis, a genetic analysis reported fewer productive-TCR N-insertions in an Asian-associated ancestry cluster than the cohort average. Most TCR sequences proved rare, with some public TCRs found in many donors.

This clone turned up a few times. The target antigen is unknown. Unrecorded immune exposure was likely among donors, who were nominally healthy when sampled. 60 Vbeta and 13 Jbeta primers were used in PCR. Study processing details: An analysis performed later counted about 80 million unique TCR beta chains (roughly 11 million of them shared). The method was immunoSEQ multiplex PCR; TCRdb's version includes in-frame clones alone and lacks a portion of them. V and J calls and clone size are copied from that table; D and trimming were computed from the DNA. The repertoire consists of 78,000 or so clones, with over 60% occurring once and the leading ten covering roughly 4.4%. The CDR3 length is 14 residues. Per the germline V gene, CDR1 is SGHDT and CDR2 is YYEEEE. V lost 4 bases to trimming and J lost 4 bases; unmatched junction nucleotides: 6.

The chain carries TRBV5-6 and TRBJ1-2, with 8 bases matching TRBD1. Sequenced material: PBMCs. This TCR was sampled from a male donor in good health and CMV-seropositive. The CDR3 here is CASSPGQGPYGYTF. The CDR3, as DNA: TGTGCCAGCAGCCCCGGACAGGGCCCCTATGGCTACACCTTC. Looking up the rest from reference TRBV5-6 and TRBJ1-2 gives the full variable domain: DAGVTQSPTHLIKTRGQQVTLRCSPKSGHDTVSWYQQALGQGPQFIFQYYEEEERQRGNFPDRFSGHQFPNYSSELNVNALLLGDSALYLCASSPGQGPYGYTFGSGTRLTVV.